The rows below give T cell receptor beta chains drawn from one sample of a study of graft-versus-host responses after intestinal transplantation. Using immunoSEQ multiplex PCR, the repertoire was profiled, and TCRdb retains in-frame clones only, with some absent. The sample has about 3,900 clones; 40% to 50% are singletons. This material consisted of alloreactive CD8+ T cells from a mixed lymphocyte reaction culture, taken before transplantation. Receptor source: a human patient who was an organ donor for intestinal transplantation. Each CDR3 is given with its conserved first and last residue. The D gene is left open where the match is weak. Rows may omit the clone size; those that give it use once, few, many or a size class.

V,D,J,size,DNA,CDR3
TRBV11-3,-,TRBJ1-4,-,TGTGCCAGCAGCTTCCCGTTAAGCCAGGGTGGTGAAAAACTGTTTTTT,CASSFPLSQGGEKLFF
TRBV5-1,TRBD2,TRBJ2-7,large,TGCGCCAGCAGCACCGGGACTAGCGGGAGTCACGAGCAGTACTTC,CASSTGTSGSHEQYF
TRBV4-1,-,TRBJ1-1,-,TGCGCCAGCAGCCAAGTTTTGCCCGGGTCTGAAGCTTTCTTT,CASSQVLPGSEAFF
TRBV13,-,TRBJ2-3,-,TGTGCCAGCAGATTTGCGGAAACAGATACGCAGTATTTT,CASRFAETDTQYF
TRBV7-3,-,TRBJ2-7,-,TGTGCCAGCAGCTTGGGGGGAGAAACCTACGAGCAGTACTTC,CASSLGGETYEQYF
TRBV29-1,-,TRBJ1-2,-,TGCAGCACACGAGGGTACAGGGAAGCTAACTATGGCTACACCTTC,CSTRGYREANYGYTF
TRBV6-1,-,TRBJ1-2,few,TGTGCCAGCAGTGAAGACATCGCAGGGGCGCTTGGCTATGGCTACACCTTC,CASSEDIAGALGYGYTF
TRBV14,TRBD1,TRBJ1-5,few,TGTGCCAGCAGCCCCGGGGACAGGGGGCTCAATCAGCCCCAGCATTTT,CASSPGDRGLNQPQHF
TRBV10-2,TRBD2,TRBJ2-5,-,TGCGCCAGCAGTGAGTTTGGCGCGGGAGGGCCTGGGGAGACCCAGTACTTC,CASSEFGAGGPGETQYF
TRBV4-1,TRBD2,TRBJ2-7,-,TGCGCCAGCAGCTTGGGACTAGCGGGAGAGACCTACGAGCAGTACTTC,CASSLGLAGETYEQYF
TRBV27,TRBD1,TRBJ2-7,medium-sized,TGTGCCAGCAGTTCCGGGACAGGGGGCTACGAGCAGTACTTC,CASSSGTGGYEQYF
TRBV6-5,-,TRBJ2-2,-,TGTGCCAGCAGTTACGGACCTGCGGGCCGGGGAGCTGTTTTT,CASSYGPAGRGAVF